The 21 T cell receptor beta chains given below trace back to one sample, sequenced in a study of cytotoxic CD8 clonotypes in ibrutinib-treated CLL. The protocol was immunoSEQ multiplex PCR, while the TCRdb copy is restricted to in-frame clones and leaves out a portion. In the table there are approximately 340,000 clones, roughly 67% of which are singletons. Here the sequenced sample was PBMCs, taken after 36 months of ibrutinib treatment. These TCRs come from a human donor with chronic lymphocytic leukemia.

This clone was found a few times. CDR3 sequence: CASSQVTGVSPLHF. The CDR3 DNA follows: TGTGCCAGCAGCCAAGTAACGGGGGTTTCACCCCTCCACTTT. This chain links TRBV14 with TRBJ1-6; D possibly corresponds to TRBD1 (5 bases). V was shortened by 1 base and J by 9 bases, with 10 bases between the two germline ends. The CDR3 runs to 14 residues. Germline V gene data show CDR1 as SGHDN and CDR2 as FVKESK. Looking up the rest from reference TRBV14 and TRBJ1-6 gives the full variable domain: EAGVTQFPSHSVIEKGQTVTLRCDPISGHDNLYWYRRVMGKEIKFLLHFVKESKQDESGMPNNRFLAERTGGTYSTLKVQPAELEDSGVYFCASSQVTGVSPLHFGNGTRLTVT.

This clone was counted between two and nine times. This sequence joins TRBV25-1 and TRBJ2-2; 8 bases align to TRBD2. The CDR3 length is 17 residues. Germline CDR1 is MGHDK and CDR2 is SYGVNS. With 2 bases clipped from V and 0 bases from J, the junction kept 5 bases outside the gene matches. The DNA of the CDR3 is TGTGCCAGCAGTGAAAGTATCGGGGGGGCGAACACCGGGGAGCTGTTTTTT. Translated, it gives CASSESIGGANTGELFF.

CDR3 sequence: CASSAGTAENEKLFF. CDR3 sequence (DNA): TGTGCCAGCAGCGCCGGGACGGCTGAAAATGAAAAACTGTTTTTT. The rearrangement uses TRBV9 and TRBJ1-4; TRBD1 might be the D (5 bases). Trimming left V 3 bases short and J 5 bases short, with 14 bases between. The CDR3 is made up of 15 amino acids. Germline V gives CDR1 SGDLS, CDR2 YYNGEE.

The chain combines TRBV6-1 with TRBJ2-1; D not resolved. The germline CDR1 and CDR2 sequences are MNHNS and SASEGT. This CDR3 contains 14 residues. V shed 4 bases and J shed 0 bases, with 7 bases lying between them. This chain's CDR3 is CASSVPDSYNEQFF. The CDR3 nucleotides are TGTGCCAGCAGTGTACCGGACTCCTACAATGAGCAGTTCTTC.

The chain links TRBV7-2 to TRBJ2-1, with TRBD2 as a possible D gene (5 bases). Trimming shortened V by 4 bases and J by 3 bases, and 10 bases separated the two germline ends. Germline lookup yields CDR1 SGHTA and CDR2 FQGNSA. The CDR3 length is 14 residues. CDR3 sequence: CASSSEVSYNEQFF. CDR3 nucleotides: TGTGCCAGCAGCTCGGAGGTTAGCTACAATGAGCAGTTCTTC. Full variable domain (remainder filled in from reference TRBV7-2 and TRBJ2-1): GAGVSQSPSNKVTEKGKDVELRCDPISGHTALYWYRQSLGQGLEFLIYFQGNSAPDKSGLPSDRFSAERTGGSVSTLTIQRTQQEDSAVYLCASSSEVSYNEQFFGPGTRLTVL.

The chain links TRBV6-1 to TRBJ1-5; tentatively, D is TRBD1 (5 bases). There are 13 residues in the CDR3. The V gene's germline CDR1 is MNHNS and CDR2 SASEGT. Between the trimmed V and J ends, which lost 7 bases and 0 bases, there was a span of 7 bases. CDR3 amino acids: CASKGVSNQPQHF. CDR3 sequence (DNA): TGTGCCAGCAAAGGGGTTAGCAATCAGCCCCAGCATTTT.

The chain carries TRBV11-2 and TRBJ2-5; D possibly uses TRBD1 or TRBD2 (6 bases each). Trimming cost V 6 bases and J 0 bases, with 11 bases left between them. The CDR3 is 14 residues long. Germline-derived CDR1 and CDR2 are SGHAT and FQNNGV. The CDR3 sequence: CASRRDTYQETQYF. In DNA, the CDR3 is TGTGCCAGCAGGCGGGACACCTACCAAGAGACCCAGTACTTC. Full variable domain (missing parts from reference TRBV11-2 and TRBJ2-5): EAGVAQSPRYKIIEKRQSVAFWCNPISGHATLYWYQQILGQGPKLLIQFQNNGVVDDSQLPKDRFSAERLKGVDSTLKIQPAKLEDSAVYLCASRRDTYQETQYFGPGTRLLVL.

CDR3 nucleotide sequence: TGTGCCAGCAGCTTAGCCGCTAGCTCCCAAGAGACCCAGTACTTC. It codes for CASSLAASSQETQYF. The chain combines TRBV11-2 with TRBJ2-5, with D possibly TRBD2 on 5 matching bases. Trimming stripped 1 base from V and 1 base from J, with 10 bases between. The CDR3 spans 15 residues. The germline V gene encodes CDR1 SGHAT and CDR2 FQNNGV.

In this sample, this clone turned up a few times. V usage is TRBV7-3 and J usage is TRBJ2-2; 8 nucleotides match TRBD2. The length of the CDR3 is 17 residues. CDR1 and CDR2 from the germline V gene are SGHTA and FQGTGA. V shed 1 base and J 0 bases; nucleotides not matched to a gene: 4. DNA for the CDR3: TGTGCCAGCAGCTTAAGTGGACTAGCAGCGAACACCGGGGAGCTGTTTTTT. Its translation: CASSLSGLAANTGELFF.

Concerning this clone: Other DNA sequences in this specimen translate into the identical CDR3. The V and J genes are TRBV27 and TRBJ2-7; D unresolved. The ends were cut back, 2 bases at V and 4 bases at J, with 3 bases in the middle. Germline V lookup: CDR1 MNHEY, CDR2 SMNVEV (reference sequence). The CDR3 consists of 11 residues. In nucleotides, the CDR3 is TGTGCCAGCAGTTTAGGGTACGAGCAGTACTTC. Translation gives CASSLGYEQYF.

Remarks on this clone: This same CDR3 is encoded by further DNA sequences in the sample. This rearrangement joins TRBV7-3 to TRBJ2-6, with D possibly TRBD1 on 6 matching bases. This CDR3 region has 16 residues. V gave up 6 bases and J gave up 4 bases, with 16 bases separating them. CDR1 is SGHTA, CDR2 FQGTGA, per germline. CDR3 region: CASSPTGFAGANVLTF. The CDR3 DNA sequence: TGTGCCAGCAGTCCAACAGGGTTCGCCGGGGCCAACGTCCTGACTTTC.

This chain joins TRBV7-8 and TRBJ2-5; 9 bases match TRBD2. This CDR3 comprises 18 residues. Germline-derived CDR1 and CDR2 are SGHVS and FQNEAQ. Losses at the gene ends were 1 base for V and 7 bases for J; bases not matched to a gene: 16. The CDR3 DNA is TGTGCCAGCAGCTTAGAGGTCTGGGACCCGGCTAGCGGGATGACCCAGTACTTC. Translating it yields CASSLEVWDPASGMTQYF. The full variable domain, completed using reference TRBV7-8 and TRBJ2-5, is GAGVSQSPRYKVAKRGQDVALRCDPISGHVSLFWYQQALGQGPEFLTYFQNEAQLDKSGLPSDRFFAERPEGSVSTLKIQRTQQEDSAVYLCASSLEVWDPASGMTQYFGPGTRLLVL.

The V call is TRBV6-5, the J call TRBJ1-3; TRBD1 is a possible D gene (6 bases). Germline assignment: CDR1 MNHEY and CDR2 SVGAGI. The germline V and J ends were trimmed by 2 bases and 4 bases, with 12 bases remaining between them. There are 15 residues in the CDR3. CDR3 region: CASSYHGTIGNTIYF. For the CDR3, the DNA is TGTGCCAGCAGTTACCATGGGACAATCGGAAACACCATATATTTT.

V usage is TRBV4-1 and J usage is TRBJ2-5, with D perhaps assigned TRBD1 or TRBD2 (5 bases each). CDR3 length: 15 residues. CDR1 MGHRA and CDR2 YSYEKL come from the germline V gene. Between the trimmed V and J ends, which lost 4 bases and 3 bases, there was a span of 15 bases. The CDR3 loop reads CASSRTVGPKETQYF. The CDR3 DNA follows: TGCGCCAGCAGCCGGACTGTGGGGCCAAAAGAGACCCAGTACTTC.

For the CDR3, the DNA is TGCGCCAGCAGCACCTGGGTTTCTAGCAACTACGAGCAGTACTTC. This translates into CASSTWVSSNYEQYF. The chain is built from TRBV5-1 and TRBJ2-7; D is perhaps TRBD2 (5 bases). Germline CDR1 reads SGHRS; CDR2 reads YFSETQ. Trimming removed 4 bases at V and 3 bases at J, with 17 bases between. The length of the CDR3 is 15 residues.

This sequence joins TRBV9 and TRBJ2-2; 9 bases align to TRBD1. Germline V CDR1 and CDR2: SGDLS, YYNGEE. The junction had 9 bases not matched to a gene; V was cut back by 4 bases and J by 8 bases. The CDR3 sequence is 15 residues long. The DNA for the CDR3 is TGTGCCAGCAGCTTACGGACAGGGGAAATAGGGGAGCTGTTTTTT. Encoded protein: CASSLRTGEIGELFF.

CDR3 DNA sequence: TGTGCCAGCAGCGTAGGAAGTTCCCTATTAGGTGGCTACACCTTC. It specifies CASSVGSSLLGGYTF. The J gene is TRBJ1-2, the V gene TRBV9, with D unresolved. Germline V gene lookup returns CDR1 SGDLS and CDR2 YYNGEE. Trimming took 0 bases from V and 7 from J, leaving 16 bases between them. The CDR3 is made up of 15 amino acids.

The table lists this clone with a few counts. The rearrangement links TRBV4-1 to TRBJ1-2; 8 nucleotides match TRBD1. The CDR3 is 13 residues long. V gave up 4 bases and J gave up 7 bases; unmatched junction bases: 5. CDR1 and CDR2 from the germline V gene are MGHRA and YSYEKL. The CDR3, as DNA: TGCGCCAGCAGCCTACGGACAGGGAGTGGCTACACCTTC. Residues: CASSLRTGSGYTF.

The gene calls are TRBV4-3 and TRBJ2-2; D could derive from TRBD1 or TRBD2 (5 bases each). Germline V gene lookup returns CDR1 LGHNA and CDR2 YSLEER. V lost 1 base to trimming and J lost 5 bases, with 11 bases between them. The CDR3 has 15 residues. The CDR3 loop reads CASSQVVRGTGELFF. CDR3 nucleotides: TGCGCCAGCAGCCAAGTTGTGAGGGGAACCGGGGAGCTGTTTTTT.

This chain's CDR3 is CASSLTWFNNEQFF. CDR3 coding DNA: TGTGCCAGCAGTTTAACCTGGTTTAACAATGAGCAGTTCTTC. The genes are TRBV27 and TRBJ2-1, with unresolved D. This CDR3 spans 14 amino acids. Germline V gene lookup returns CDR1 MNHEY and CDR2 SMNVEV (reference sequence). V lost 2 bases, J lost 5 bases, and 10 bases lay in between.

In the case of this clone: Other nucleotide sequences in the sample specify the same CDR3. The chain has TRBV9 and TRBJ1-1; TRBD1 matches 7 bases. The CDR3 is 14 amino acids. CDR1 is SGDLS, CDR2 YYNGEE, per germline. With V trimmed by 3 bases and J by 4 bases, 6 bases remained unmatched. The CDR3, as DNA: TGTGCCAGCAGCGCTTCAGGGGGAGGCACTGAAGCTTTCTTT. It specifies CASSASGGGTEAFF. The whole variable domain, remainder taken from reference TRBV9 and TRBJ1-1, is DSGVTQTPKHLITATGQRVTLRCSPRSGDLSVYWYQQSLDQGLQFLIQYYNGEERAKGNILERFSAQQFPDLHSELNLSSLELGDSALYFCASSASGGGTEAFFGQGTRLTVV.